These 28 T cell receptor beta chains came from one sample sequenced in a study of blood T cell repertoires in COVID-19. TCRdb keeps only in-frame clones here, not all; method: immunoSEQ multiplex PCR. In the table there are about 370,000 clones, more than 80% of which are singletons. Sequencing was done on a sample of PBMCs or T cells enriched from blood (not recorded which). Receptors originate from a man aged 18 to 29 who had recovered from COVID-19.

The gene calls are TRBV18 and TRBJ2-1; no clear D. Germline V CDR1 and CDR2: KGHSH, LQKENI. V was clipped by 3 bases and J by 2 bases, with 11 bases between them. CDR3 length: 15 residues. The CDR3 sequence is CASSPTDSPYNEQFF. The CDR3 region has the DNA TGTGCCAGCTCACCTACTGACTCCCCCTACAATGAGCAGTTCTTC.

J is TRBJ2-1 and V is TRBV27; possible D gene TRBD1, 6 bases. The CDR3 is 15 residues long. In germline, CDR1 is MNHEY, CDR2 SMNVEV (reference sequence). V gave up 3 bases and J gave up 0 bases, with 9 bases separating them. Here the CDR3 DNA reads TGTGCCAGCAGTTTGGACAGAAGCTCCTACAATGAGCAGTTCTTC. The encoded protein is CASSLDRSSYNEQFF.

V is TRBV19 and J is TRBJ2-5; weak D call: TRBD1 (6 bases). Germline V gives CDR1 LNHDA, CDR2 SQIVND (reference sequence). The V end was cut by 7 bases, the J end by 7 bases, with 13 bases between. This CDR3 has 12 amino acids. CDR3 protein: CASTQGMGTQYF. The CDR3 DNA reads TGTGCCAGTACCCAGGGGATGGGGACCCAGTACTTC.

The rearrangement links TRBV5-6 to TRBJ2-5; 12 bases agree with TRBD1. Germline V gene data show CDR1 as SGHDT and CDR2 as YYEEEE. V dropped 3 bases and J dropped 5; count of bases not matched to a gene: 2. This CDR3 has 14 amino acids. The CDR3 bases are TGTGCCAGCAGCTGGGGGACAGGGGGCGAGACCCAGTACTTC. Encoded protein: CASSWGTGGETQYF.

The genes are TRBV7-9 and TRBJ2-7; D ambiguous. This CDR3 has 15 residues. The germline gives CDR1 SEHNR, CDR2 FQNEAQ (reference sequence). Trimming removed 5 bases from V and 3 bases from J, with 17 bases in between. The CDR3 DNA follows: TGTGCCAGCAGCCCCTATGGGCAATCGAACTACGAGCAGTACTTC. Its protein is CASSPYGQSNYEQYF.

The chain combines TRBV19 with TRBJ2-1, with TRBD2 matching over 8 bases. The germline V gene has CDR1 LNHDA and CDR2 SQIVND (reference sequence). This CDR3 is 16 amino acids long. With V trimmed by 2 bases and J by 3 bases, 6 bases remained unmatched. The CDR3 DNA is TGTGCCAGTAGTATATCGGGAGGGCTGGTCTACAATGAGCAGTTCTTC. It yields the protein CASSISGGLVYNEQFF.

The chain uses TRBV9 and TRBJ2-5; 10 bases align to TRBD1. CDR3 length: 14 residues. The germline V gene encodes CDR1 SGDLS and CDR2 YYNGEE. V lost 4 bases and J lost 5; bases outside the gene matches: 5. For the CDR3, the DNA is TGTGCCAGCAGCATCCGGACAGGGGGTGAGACCCAGTACTTC. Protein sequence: CASSIRTGGETQYF.

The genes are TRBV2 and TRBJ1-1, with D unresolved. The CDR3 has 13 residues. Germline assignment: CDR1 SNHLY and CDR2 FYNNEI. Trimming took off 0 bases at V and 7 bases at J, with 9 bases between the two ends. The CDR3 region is CASSEARGNEAFF. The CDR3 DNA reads TGTGCCAGCAGTGAAGCGCGGGGAAATGAAGCTTTCTTT.

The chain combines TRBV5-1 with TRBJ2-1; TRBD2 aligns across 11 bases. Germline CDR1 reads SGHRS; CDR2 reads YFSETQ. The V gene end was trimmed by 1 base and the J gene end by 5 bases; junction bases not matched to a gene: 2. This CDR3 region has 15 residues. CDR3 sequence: CASSLTSGSNNEQFF. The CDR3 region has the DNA TGCGCCAGCAGCTTGACTAGCGGGAGCAACAATGAGCAGTTCTTC. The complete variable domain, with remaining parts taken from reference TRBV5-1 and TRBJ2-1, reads KAGVTQTPRYLIKTRGQQVTLSCSPISGHRSVSWYQQTPGQGLQFLFEYFSETQRNKGNFPGRFSGRQFSNSRSEMNVSTLELGDSALYLCASSLTSGSNNEQFFGPGTRLTVL.

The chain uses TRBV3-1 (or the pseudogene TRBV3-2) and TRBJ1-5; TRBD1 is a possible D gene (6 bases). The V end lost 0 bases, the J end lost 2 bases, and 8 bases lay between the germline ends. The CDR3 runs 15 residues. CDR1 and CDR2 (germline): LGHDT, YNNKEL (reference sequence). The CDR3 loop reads CASSQEGGRNQPQHF. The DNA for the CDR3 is TGTGCCAGCAGCCAAGAGGGGGGGCGCAATCAGCCCCAGCATTTT.

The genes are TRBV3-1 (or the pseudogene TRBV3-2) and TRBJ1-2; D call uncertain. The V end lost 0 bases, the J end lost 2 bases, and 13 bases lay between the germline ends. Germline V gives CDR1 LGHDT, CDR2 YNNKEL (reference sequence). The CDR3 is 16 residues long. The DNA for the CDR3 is TGTGCCAGCAGCCAAGATGGAGTCGCGGAGAACTATGGCTACACCTTC. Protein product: CASSQDGVAENYGYTF.

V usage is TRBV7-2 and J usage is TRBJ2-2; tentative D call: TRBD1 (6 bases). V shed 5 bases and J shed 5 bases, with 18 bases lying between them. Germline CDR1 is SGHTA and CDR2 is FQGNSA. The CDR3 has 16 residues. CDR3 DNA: TGTGCCAGCAGCCATTCCCCGGGACATCATACCGGGGAGCTGTTTTTT. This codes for CASSHSPGHHTGELFF.

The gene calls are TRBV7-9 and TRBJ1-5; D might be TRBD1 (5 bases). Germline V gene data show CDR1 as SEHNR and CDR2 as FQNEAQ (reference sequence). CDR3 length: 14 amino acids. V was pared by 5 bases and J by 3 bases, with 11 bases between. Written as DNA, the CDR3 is TGTGCCAGCAGCACCGACAGTTTCAATCAGCCCCAGCATTTT. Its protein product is CASSTDSFNQPQHF. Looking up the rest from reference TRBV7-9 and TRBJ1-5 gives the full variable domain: DTGVSQNPRHKITKRGQNVTFRCDPISEHNRLYWYRQTLGQGPEFLTYFQNEAQLEKSRLLSDRFSAERPKGSFSTLEIQRTEQGDSAMYLCASSTDSFNQPQHFGDGTRLSIL.

The CDR3 loop reads CASSPISYNEQFF. The CDR3 nucleotides are TGTGCCAGCAGTCCCATCAGTTACAATGAGCAGTTCTTC. The J gene is TRBJ2-1, the V gene TRBV27; D remains unclear. The CDR3 loop spans 13 amino acids. Per germline, CDR1 MNHEY and CDR2 SMNVEV (reference sequence). V was trimmed by 5 bases and J by 4 bases, leaving 9 bases between them.

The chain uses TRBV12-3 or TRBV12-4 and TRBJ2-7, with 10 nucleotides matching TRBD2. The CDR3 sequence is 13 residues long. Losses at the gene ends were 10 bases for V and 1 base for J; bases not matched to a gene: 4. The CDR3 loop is CATKAGGSYEQYF. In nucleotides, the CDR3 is TGTGCCACCAAAGCGGGAGGGTCCTACGAGCAGTACTTC.

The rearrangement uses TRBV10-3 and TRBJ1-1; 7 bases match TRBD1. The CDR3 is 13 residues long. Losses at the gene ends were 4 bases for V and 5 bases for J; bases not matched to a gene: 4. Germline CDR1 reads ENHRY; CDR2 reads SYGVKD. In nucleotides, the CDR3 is TGTGCCATCAGTGCGGGACAGCAAACTGAAGCTTTCTTT. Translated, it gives CAISAGQQTEAFF.

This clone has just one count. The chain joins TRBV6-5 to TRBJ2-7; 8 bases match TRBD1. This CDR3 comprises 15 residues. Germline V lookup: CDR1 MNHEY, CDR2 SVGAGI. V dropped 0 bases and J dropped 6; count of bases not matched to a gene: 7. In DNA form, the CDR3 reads TGTGCCAGCAGTTACTCGGTCCAGGGGGCGCGCGAGCAGTACTTC. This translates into CASSYSVQGAREQYF.

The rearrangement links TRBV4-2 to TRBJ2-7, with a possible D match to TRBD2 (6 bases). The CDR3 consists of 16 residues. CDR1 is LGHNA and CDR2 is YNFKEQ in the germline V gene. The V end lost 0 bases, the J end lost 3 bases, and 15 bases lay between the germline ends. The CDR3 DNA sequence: TGTGCCAGCAGCCAAGAAAGGGCTAGCGATGGCTACGAGCAGTACTTC. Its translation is CASSQERASDGYEQYF.

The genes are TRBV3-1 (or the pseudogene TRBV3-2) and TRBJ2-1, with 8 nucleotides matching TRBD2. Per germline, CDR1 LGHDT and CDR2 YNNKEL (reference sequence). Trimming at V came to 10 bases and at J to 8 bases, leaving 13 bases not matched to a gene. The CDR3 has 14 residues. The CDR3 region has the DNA TGTGCCACCTCCCCGGGGGGGGGCCTCGATGAGCAGTTCTTC. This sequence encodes CATSPGGGLDEQFF.

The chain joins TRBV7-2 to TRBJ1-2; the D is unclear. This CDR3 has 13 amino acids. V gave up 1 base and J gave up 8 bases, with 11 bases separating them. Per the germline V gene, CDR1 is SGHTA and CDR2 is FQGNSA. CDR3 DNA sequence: TGTGCCAGCAGCTTAGTGGCGGCGGGCGGCTACACCTTC. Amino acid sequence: CASSLVAAGGYTF.

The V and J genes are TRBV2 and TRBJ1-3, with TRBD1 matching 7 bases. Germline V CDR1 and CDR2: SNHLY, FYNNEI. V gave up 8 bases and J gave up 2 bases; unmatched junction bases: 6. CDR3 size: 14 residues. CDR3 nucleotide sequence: TGTGCCAGCGGCACAGGGGCGGCTGGAAACACCATATATTTT. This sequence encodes CASGTGAAGNTIYF.

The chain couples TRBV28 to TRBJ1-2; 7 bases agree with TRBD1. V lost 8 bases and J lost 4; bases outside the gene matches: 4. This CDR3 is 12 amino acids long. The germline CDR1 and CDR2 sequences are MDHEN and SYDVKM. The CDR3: CASGAGGYGYTF. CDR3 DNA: TGTGCCAGCGGCGCAGGGGGCTATGGCTACACCTTC.

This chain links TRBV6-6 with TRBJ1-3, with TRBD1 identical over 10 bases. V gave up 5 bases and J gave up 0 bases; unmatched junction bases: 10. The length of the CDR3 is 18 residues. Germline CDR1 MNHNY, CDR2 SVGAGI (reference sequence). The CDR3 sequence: CASSLSGTGVYSGNTIYF. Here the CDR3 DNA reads TGTGCCAGCAGTCTCTCCGGGACAGGGGTTTACTCTGGAAACACCATATATTTT.

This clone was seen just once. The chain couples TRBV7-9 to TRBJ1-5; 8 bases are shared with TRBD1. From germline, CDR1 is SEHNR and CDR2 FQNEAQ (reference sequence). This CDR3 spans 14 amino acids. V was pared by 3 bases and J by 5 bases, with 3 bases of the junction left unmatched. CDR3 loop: CASSLGGQDQPQHF. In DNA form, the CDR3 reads TGTGCCAGCAGCTTGGGGGGACAGGATCAGCCCCAGCATTTT.

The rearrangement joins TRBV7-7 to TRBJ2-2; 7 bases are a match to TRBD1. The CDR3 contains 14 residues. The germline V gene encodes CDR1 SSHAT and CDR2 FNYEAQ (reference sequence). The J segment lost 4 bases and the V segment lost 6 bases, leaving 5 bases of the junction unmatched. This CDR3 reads CASSPNRGTGELFF. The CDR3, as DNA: TGTGCCAGCAGTCCGAACAGGGGCACCGGGGAGCTGTTTTTT.

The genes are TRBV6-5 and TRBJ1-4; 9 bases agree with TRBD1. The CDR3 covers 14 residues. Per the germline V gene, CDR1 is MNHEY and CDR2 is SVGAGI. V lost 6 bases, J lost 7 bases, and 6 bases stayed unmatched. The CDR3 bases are TGTGCCAGCAGAAAGACAGGGGGGGGTGAAAAACTGTTTTTT. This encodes CASRKTGGGEKLFF.

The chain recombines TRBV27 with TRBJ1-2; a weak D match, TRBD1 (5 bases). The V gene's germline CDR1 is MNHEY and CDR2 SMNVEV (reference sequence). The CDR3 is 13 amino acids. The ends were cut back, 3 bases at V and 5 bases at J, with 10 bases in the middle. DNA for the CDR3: TGTGCCAGCAGTTTGGAGGGGAGTTATGGCTACACCTTC. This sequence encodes CASSLEGSYGYTF.

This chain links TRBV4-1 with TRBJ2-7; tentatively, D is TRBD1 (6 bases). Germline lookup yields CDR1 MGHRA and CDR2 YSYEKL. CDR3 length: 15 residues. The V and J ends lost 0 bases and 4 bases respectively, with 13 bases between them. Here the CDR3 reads CASSQDEVQGYEQYF. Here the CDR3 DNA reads TGCGCCAGCAGCCAAGATGAGGTACAGGGTTACGAGCAGTACTTC.